The present T cell receptor (beta chain) was sequenced within a study of CD8 T cells in Susac syndrome. Overall study context: Patients with Susac syndrome were therapy-naive, taking corticosteroids, with some also receiving intravenous immunoglobulin, or taking intravenous immunoglobulin alone at the time their blood was drawn. Study-wide findings and caveats: CD8+ clonal expansion in Susac peaked in TEMRA cells and active patients.

Random hexamers served to reverse transcribe about 0.5 to 1 ug RNA. Amplification of TCR beta CDR3 across 54 Vbeta and 13 Jbeta was performed with immunoSEQ multiplex PCR. TCRdb analysed the immunoSEQ multiplex PCR reads with MiXCR anew, one entry per CDR3 protein. Counted here are roughly 100,000 distinct CDR3 sequences, roughly 95% occurring once; the ten biggest clones make up around 0.41%. V was clipped by 5 bases and J by 1 base, with 9 bases between them. CDR3 length equals 13 residues. Germline V lookup: CDR1 DFQATT, CDR2 SNEGSKA (reference sequence). To note about this clonotype: What it recognizes is unknown.

The sample consisted of CD8+ T cells from PBMCs. The sequence was collected from a human donor with Susac syndrome. This sequence joins TRBV20-1 and TRBJ1-5; TRBD1 is a possible D gene (5 bases). The chain's CDR3 is CSAGGDSNQPQHF. Here the CDR3 DNA reads TGCAGTGCTGGTGGGGACAGCAATCAGCCCCAGCATTTT.